What follows describes a single TCR beta chain. The germline CDR1 and CDR2 sequences are MNHEY and SVGAGI. The V gene end was trimmed by 4 bases and the J gene end by 6 bases; junction bases not matched to a gene: 3. This CDR3 has 15 residues. The data belong to a study of T cell changes during pregnancy in multiple sclerosis. Sequenced by immunoSEQ multiplex PCR; TCRdb stores in-frame clones only, minus some. The table records roughly 48,000 clones, about 90% of them present only once. The gene calls are TRBV6-5 and TRBJ2-2; 12 bases align to TRBD2. The sequenced sample was CD4+ T cells from peripheral blood mononuclear cells, obtained in the second trimester of pregnancy. The receptor comes from a female donor with multiple sclerosis, enrolled in a pregnancy study. CDR3 sequence reads: CASSSSGRGSGELFF. The CDR3, as DNA: TGTGCCAGCAGTTCTAGCGGGAGGGGCTCCGGGGAGCTGTTTTTT.